The rows below give T cell receptor beta chains drawn from one sample of a study of pediatric ulcerative colitis. Produced via immunoSEQ multiplex PCR; TCRdb's table is partial and in-frame only. The sample carries around 65,000 clones, just over 75% recorded once. Sequenced sample: blood. The receptors originated from a boy between 10 and 17 years old with moderate ulcerative colitis. The CDR3 runs from the conserved cysteine through the conserved F or W. Each record gives: J gene, D gene, clone size, V gene, CDR3 protein, CDR3 DNA. D genes are given only for firm matches. Size is stated for part of the rows, as once, few or many counts, or as a class when the clone is expanded.

J: TRBJ1-2
D: NA
size: NA
V: TRBV2
CDR3: CASSEFVLNYGYTF
DNA: TGTGCCAGCAGTGAATTTGTTCTGAACTATGGCTACACCTTC

J: TRBJ2-7
D: TRBD1
size: once
V: TRBV6-6
CDR3: CASSYSPGQTYEQYF
DNA: TGTGCCAGCAGTTATTCCCCGGGACAGACCTACGAGCAGTACTTC

J: TRBJ2-7
D: NA
size: NA
V: TRBV7-2
CDR3: CASSLIQRNVDEQYF
DNA: TGTGCCAGCAGCCTCATACAGCGTAACGTGGACGAGCAGTACTTC

J: TRBJ1-4
D: NA
size: NA
V: TRBV7-3
CDR3: CASSLDSREKLFF
DNA: TGTGCCAGCAGCTTAGACAGTCGGGAAAAACTGTTTTTT

J: TRBJ2-7
D: NA
size: NA
V: TRBV9
CDR3: CASSEGYEQYF
DNA: TGTGCCAGCAGCGAGGGCTACGAGCAGTACTTC

J: TRBJ1-2
D: NA
size: NA
V: TRBV10-3
CDR3: CAILSQGSQIGPYGYTF
DNA: TGTGCCATCTTATCTCAGGGCAGTCAGATCGGCCCCTATGGCTACACCTTC

J: TRBJ2-7
D: TRBD2
size: NA
V: TRBV7-3
CDR3: CASSLGLAGDYEQYF
DNA: TGTGCCAGCAGCCTTGGACTAGCGGGGGACTACGAGCAGTACTTC

J: TRBJ1-1
D: TRBD1
size: NA
V: TRBV25-1
CDR3: CASSVVGTGNTEAFF
DNA: TGTGCCAGCAGTGTGGTCGGGACAGGGAACACTGAAGCTTTCTTT

J: TRBJ1-3
D: NA
size: NA
V: TRBV5-1
CDR3: CASSLWESNSGNTIYF
DNA: TGCGCCAGCAGCTTGTGGGAGTCTAACTCTGGAAACACCATATATTTT

J: TRBJ1-2
D: NA
size: NA
V: TRBV7-9
CDR3: CASSLGLDGYTF
DNA: TGTGCCAGCAGCTTAGGGCTAGATGGCTACACCTTC

J: TRBJ2-3
D: TRBD1
size: NA
V: TRBV30
CDR3: CAWSAPGTAGTDTQYF
DNA: TGTGCCTGGAGTGCCCCCGGGACAGCGGGCACAGATACGCAGTATTTT

J: TRBJ1-3
D: NA
size: NA
V: TRBV19
CDR3: CASRNRPGNTIYF
DNA: TGTGCCAGTAGGAACCGACCAGGAAACACCATATATTTT

J: TRBJ1-2
D: NA
size: NA
V: TRBV5-6
CDR3: CASSPDGYYGYTF
DNA: TGTGCCAGCAGCCCGGACGGATACTATGGCTACACCTTC

J: TRBJ2-1
D: NA
size: NA
V: TRBV20-1
CDR3: CSERRGNEQFF
DNA: TGCAGTGAAAGGAGGGGCAATGAGCAGTTCTTC

J: TRBJ1-5
D: NA
size: NA
V: TRBV6-1
CDR3: CASRDRRAGHQPQHF
DNA: TGTGCCAGCAGGGATCGGAGGGCAGGGCATCAGCCCCAGCATTTT

J: TRBJ1-6
D: NA
size: few
V: TRBV14
CDR3: CASSQDSLGSPLHF
DNA: TGTGCCAGCAGCCAAGATTCCCTGGGTTCACCCCTCCACTTT

J: TRBJ2-7
D: NA
size: NA
V: TRBV6-1
CDR3: CASSERGNEQYF
DNA: TGTGCCAGCAGTGAACGGGGTAACGAGCAGTACTTC

J: TRBJ1-2
D: NA
size: few
V: TRBV10-3
CDR3: CAISDRDYTF
DNA: TGTGCCATCAGTGATAGGGACTACACCTTC

J: TRBJ1-2
D: NA
size: NA
V: TRBV25-1
CDR3: CASRGMDLANYGYTF
DNA: TGTGCCAGCAGGGGGATGGACTTAGCTAACTATGGCTACACCTTC

J: TRBJ1-4
D: NA
size: NA
V: TRBV7-2
CDR3: CASSLRRTNEKLFF
DNA: TGTGCCAGCAGCTTAAGGAGGACTAATGAAAAACTGTTTTTT

J: TRBJ1-1
D: TRBD1
size: NA
V: TRBV9
CDR3: CASSRQGLNTEAFF
DNA: TGTGCCAGCAGCCGACAGGGGTTGAACACTGAAGCTTTCTTT

J: TRBJ2-7
D: TRBD1
size: NA
V: TRBV9
CDR3: CASSAGGTSYEQYF
DNA: TGTGCCAGCAGCGCAGGGGGAACCTCCTACGAGCAGTACTTC

J: TRBJ1-2
D: TRBD1
size: NA
V: TRBV7-3
CDR3: CASSPNSDRSYGYTF
DNA: TGTGCCAGCAGCCCCAATTCGGACAGGAGCTATGGCTACACCTTC

J: TRBJ1-3
D: NA
size: NA
V: TRBV20-1
CDR3: CSADSGNTIYF
DNA: TGCAGTGCGGACTCAGGAAACACCATATATTTT

J: TRBJ2-7
D: NA
size: NA
V: TRBV10-2
CDR3: CASSPASYEQYF
DNA: TGCGCCAGCAGCCCCGCCAGCTACGAGCAGTACTTC

J: TRBJ2-7
D: NA
size: NA
V: TRBV6-6
CDR3: CASRENRVEQYF
DNA: TGTGCCAGCAGAGAGAACAGGGTCGAGCAGTACTTC

J: TRBJ2-7
D: NA
size: NA
V: TRBV4-1
CDR3: CASSQVGYEQYF
DNA: TGCGCCAGCAGCCAAGTTGGGTACGAGCAGTACTTC

J: TRBJ1-5
D: NA
size: NA
V: TRBV7-2
CDR3: CASSLSFLGQPQHF
DNA: TGTGCCAGCAGCTTATCTTTTCTAGGACAGCCCCAGCATTTT

J: TRBJ2-7
D: NA
size: once
V: TRBV5-4
CDR3: CASSLGLQSSYEQYF
DNA: TGTGCCAGCAGCTTGGGACTCCAGAGCTCCTACGAGCAGTACTTC

J: TRBJ1-1
D: NA
size: few
V: TRBV14
CDR3: CASSTMNTEAFF
DNA: TGTGCCAGCAGCACAATGAACACTGAAGCTTTCTTT

J: TRBJ2-1
D: NA
size: NA
V: TRBV5-1
CDR3: CASSSSPAQRSSYNEQFF
DNA: TGCGCCAGCAGCTCCTCGCCGGCCCAGCGGAGCTCCTACAATGAGCAGTTCTTC

J: TRBJ2-2
D: NA
size: NA
V: TRBV19
CDR3: CASSLLDFSTGELFF
DNA: TGTGCCAGTAGTCTTCTGGATTTCAGTACCGGGGAGCTGTTTTTT

J: TRBJ2-4
D: NA
size: NA
V: TRBV29-1
CDR3: CSAKETKNIQYF
DNA: TGCAGCGCAAAAGAGACTAAAAACATTCAGTACTTC

J: TRBJ2-1
D: TRBD2
size: NA
V: TRBV7-3
CDR3: CASSPLAPLEQFF
DNA: TGTGCCAGCAGCCCACTAGCGCCCCTGGAGCAGTTCTTC

J: TRBJ2-7
D: TRBD1
size: NA
V: TRBV9
CDR3: CASSVEGQGYEQYF
DNA: TGTGCCAGCAGCGTAGAGGGACAGGGCTACGAGCAGTACTTC

J: TRBJ1-2
D: TRBD1
size: NA
V: TRBV27
CDR3: CASRDRETRGYTF
DNA: TGTGCCAGCCGAGACAGGGAGACTCGGGGCTACACCTTC

J: TRBJ2-7
D: NA
size: NA
V: TRBV15
CDR3: CATSLNPGGHPEQYF
DNA: TGTGCCACCAGCCTTAATCCCGGGGGGCACCCCGAGCAGTACTTC

J: TRBJ1-2
D: NA
size: NA
V: TRBV14
CDR3: CASSQSGSGTTLNYGYTF
DNA: TGTGCCAGCAGCCAGAGCGGATCCGGGACAACTCTGAACTATGGCTACACCTTC

J: TRBJ1-3
D: NA
size: few
V: TRBV18
CDR3: CASSPQGAGNTIYF
DNA: TGTGCCAGCTCACCACAGGGGGCTGGAAACACCATATATTTT

J: TRBJ1-2
D: NA
size: NA
V: TRBV12-5
CDR3: CASGMGLYKDGYTF
DNA: TGTGCTAGTGGGATGGGACTTTATAAGGATGGCTACACCTTC

J: TRBJ2-3
D: NA
size: NA
V: TRBV5-1
CDR3: CASSLVTLTDTQYF
DNA: TGCGCCAGCAGCTTGGTTACTCTCACAGATACGCAGTATTTT